These 11 T cell receptor beta chains originate from one sample sequenced in a study of cytotoxic CD8 clonotypes in ibrutinib-treated CLL. Sequencing used immunoSEQ multiplex PCR; TCRdb keeps in-frame clones, though not all of them. This table has approximately 130,000 clones, approximately 81% appearing once. This sample comprised PBMCs, obtained after 24 months of ibrutinib treatment. The receptors derive from a human donor with chronic lymphocytic leukemia.

The chain has TRBV5-4 and TRBJ1-3; D gene ambiguous. The CDR3 has 15 amino acids. In germline, CDR1 is SGHNT, CDR2 YYREEE (reference sequence). V was shortened by 3 bases and J by 0 bases, with 10 bases between the two germline ends. CDR3 in amino acids: CASSSGWGSGNTIYF. In DNA, the CDR3 is TGTGCCAGCAGCTCGGGTTGGGGCTCTGGAAACACCATATATTTT.

The rearrangement links TRBV2 to TRBJ2-7; 7 nucleotides match TRBD1. CDR1 is SNHLY and CDR2 is FYNNEI in the germline V gene. V gave up 4 bases and J gave up 2 bases; unmatched junction bases: 2. CDR3 size: 13 residues. The CDR3 bases are TGTGCCAGCAGTGCAGGGGGTCCCTACGAGCAGTACTTC. It yields the protein CASSAGGPYEQYF.

The gene calls are TRBV11-2 and TRBJ2-1, with 7 bases lining up with TRBD1. Germline V gives CDR1 SGHAT, CDR2 FQNNGV. This CDR3 contains 14 residues. Trimming cost V 5 bases and J 6 bases; bases outside gene matches: 7. The CDR3 DNA reads as TGTGCCAGCAGCACCACAGGGGTCGGCAATGAGCAGTTCTTC. This codes for CASSTTGVGNEQFF.

The J gene is TRBJ1-2, the V gene TRBV5-1; a possible D gene is TRBD1 (5 bases). This CDR3 contains 14 residues. Looked up from germline, CDR1 is SGHRS and CDR2 is YFSETQ. The V and J ends lost 5 bases and 0 bases respectively, with 11 bases between them. As DNA, the CDR3 is TGCGCCAGCAGTACGCAGGGATCTAACTATGGCTACACCTTC. This translates into CASSTQGSNYGYTF.

This clone was detected only once. This sequence joins TRBV18 and TRBJ2-7; either TRBD1 or TRBD2 may supply D (5 bases each). The CDR3 contains 12 residues. Germline CDR1 reads KGHSH; CDR2 reads LQKENI. The V end was cut by 2 bases, the J end by 3 bases, with 5 bases between. CDR3 amino acids: CASSPGGYEQYF. The CDR3, as DNA: TGTGCCAGCTCACCAGGGGGCTACGAGCAGTACTTC.

The V gene is TRBV13, the J gene TRBJ1-2; 7 bases match TRBD1. The trim removed 5 bases at V and 4 bases at J, leaving 16 bases unmatched. CDR1 is PRHDT and CDR2 is FYEKMQ in the germline V gene (reference sequence). The CDR3 sequence is 17 residues long. In nucleotides, the CDR3 is TGTGCCAGCAGCCAACGACAGGGCGGGGGGTTAGGCTATGGCTACACCTTC. The encoded protein is CASSQRQGGGLGYGYTF. Together with reference TRBV13 and TRBJ1-2, the CDR3 gives the full variable domain: AAGVIQSPRHLIKEKRETATLKCYPIPRHDTVYWYQQGPGQDPQFLISFYEKMQSDKGSIPDRFSAQQFSDYHSELNMSSLELGDSALYFCASSQRQGGGLGYGYTFGSGTRLTVV.

This clone was detected only a few times. The chain couples TRBV19 to TRBJ1-3; D possibly corresponds to TRBD1 (6 bases). Trimming removed 7 bases at V and 4 bases at J, with 14 bases between. The length of the CDR3 is 14 residues. Per germline, CDR1 LNHDA and CDR2 SQIVND (reference sequence). CDR3 region: CASTGSGEGNTIYF. As DNA, the CDR3 is TGTGCCAGTACGGGTTCAGGGGAAGGAAACACCATATATTTT.

The J gene is TRBJ1-1, the V gene TRBV19; D is uncertain. The CDR3 has 16 amino acids. V gave up 2 bases and J gave up 0 bases, with 13 bases separating them. Germline V lookup: CDR1 LNHDA, CDR2 SQIVND (reference sequence). In DNA form, the CDR3 reads TGTGCCAGTAGTATAAGGCAAAGGCGCTTGAACACTGAAGCTTTCTTT. Translation: CASSIRQRRLNTEAFF.

The CDR3 DNA sequence: TGTGCCAGCAGCGTCGACAGGGTCGCCTATGGCTACACCTTC. This encodes CASSVDRVAYGYTF. J is TRBJ1-2 and V is TRBV9, with 7 bases aligning to TRBD1. The CDR3 covers 14 residues. J lost 4 bases, V lost 2 bases, and 5 bases had no gene match. The germline CDR1 and CDR2 sequences are SGDLS and YYNGEE. Using reference TRBV9 and TRBJ1-2 for the parts outside the CDR3, the full variable domain is DSGVTQTPKHLITATGQRVTLRCSPRSGDLSVYWYQQSLDQGLQFLIQYYNGEERAKGNILERFSAQQFPDLHSELNLSSLELGDSALYFCASSVDRVAYGYTFGSGTRLTVV.

This rearrangement joins TRBV5-4 to TRBJ2-5; no clear D. Trimming cost V 0 bases and J 1 base, with 7 bases left between them. The CDR3 totals 14 residues. Germline V gene data show CDR1 as SGHNT and CDR2 as YYREEE (reference sequence). The chain's CDR3 is CASSLELAQETQYF. CDR3 in DNA: TGTGCCAGCAGCTTGGAACTGGCCCAAGAGACCCAGTACTTC.

The chain joins TRBV28 to TRBJ1-6; D remains unclear. The CDR3 is 15 residues long. Between the trimmed V and J ends, which lost 1 base and 0 bases, there was a span of 4 bases. Per germline, CDR1 MDHEN and CDR2 SYDVKM. The CDR3 nucleotides read TGTGCCAGCAGTTTATCTTTCTCCTATAATTCACCCCTCCACTTT. Protein product: CASSLSFSYNSPLHF.